This record concerns one TCR beta chain sequence. Its specificity is not known. The record originates from a study of T cells in Graves' hyperthyroidism and ophthalmopathy. Study results and caveats: Blood samples included most of the expanded thyroid clonotypes exceeding 0.001.

Germline V lookup: CDR1 SGHVS, CDR2 FQNEAQ. Trimming removed 5 bases from V and 8 bases from J, with 15 bases in between. This CDR3 region has 14 residues. Absence of ophthalmopathy progression within 18 months defined stable Graves' hyperthyroidism. Amplified TCR beta CDR3 regions derived from RNA transcripts. An initial round of RT-PCR targeting the TCR CDR3 relied on the HTBI primer set. TCRdb ran MiXCR on the multiplex PCR reads and lists one entry per CDR3 protein. There are hundreds of thousands of distinct CDR3 sequences in the sample; 35% to 45% occur only once, and 7.5% to 9.5% lies in the top ten.

The receptor was derived from a man between 18 and 35 years old with Graves' hyperthyroidism. The sequencing sample was made of blood. The chain couples TRBV7-8 to TRBJ1-4; D remains ambiguous. CDR3: CASSRSSGHEKLFF. CDR3 in DNA: TGTGCCAGCAGCCGAAGTAGCGGCCACGAAAAACTGTTTTTT.